This is a list of T cell receptor beta chains from one sample in a study of shared clonotypes between healthy human individuals. Here immunoSEQ multiplex PCR was the method, and the copy in TCRdb shows in-frame clones only, minus some. The table shows about 490,000 clones, with less than 80% occurring only once. Sequencing input: PBMCs. All receptors derive from a woman aged 40-49 years in good health. Some clones in this sample may be carry-over from other donors' samples. The CDR3 runs from the conserved cysteine through the conserved F or W. D genes are given only for firm matches. For some rows the clone size is stated as once, few or many, or as a class when expanded; others skip it.

j_gene	d_gene	v_gene	abundance	CDR3nt	CDR3aa
TRBJ2-7	.	TRBV27	.	TGTGCCAGCAGTTCACAGGGATCCTACGAGCAGTACTTC	CASSSQGSYEQYF
TRBJ2-1	.	TRBV11-2	few	TGTGCCAGCAGCTTAGATACCGTTAATGAGCAGTTCTTC	CASSLDTVNEQFF
TRBJ2-1	TRBD2	TRBV30	.	TGTGCCTGGAGTAGCGGGAGCCTCTCCAATGAGCAGTTCTTC	CAWSSGSLSNEQFF
TRBJ1-2	TRBD1	TRBV18	many	TGTGCCAGCTCACCGGGCACAGGGGGCAATGGCTACACCTTC	CASSPGTGGNGYTF
TRBJ2-2	.	TRBV4-1	.	TGCGCCAGCAGCCAAGCACTAGCCCGAGGCACCGGGGAGCTGTTTTTT	CASSQALARGTGELFF
TRBJ2-2	TRBD2	TRBV6-1	few	TGTGCCAGCAGTGCCCGACTAGCGGGGACGGTCGGGGAGCTGTTTTTT	CASSARLAGTVGELFF
TRBJ2-4	.	TRBV19	many	TGTGCCAGTAGTATGCCGGCACTAGCCAAAAACATTCAGTACTTC	CASSMPALAKNIQYF
TRBJ2-1	TRBD2	TRBV4-1	many	TGCGCCAGCAGCCGAGGACTAGCGGAGGCTGAGCAGTTCTTC	CASSRGLAEAEQFF
TRBJ1-1	.	TRBV30	.	TGTGCCTGGAGCCCAATCCTAAGAAGGACTGAAGCTTTCTTT	CAWSPILRRTEAFF
TRBJ1-5	TRBD1	TRBV6-6	.	TGTGCCAGCAGGGAACAGGGGAATCAGCCCCAGCATTTT	CASREQGNQPQHF
TRBJ2-2	TRBD1	TRBV7-8	.	TGTGCCAGCAGCTTCTCCGGGACAGGGAGAACCGGGGAGCTGTTTTTT	CASSFSGTGRTGELFF
TRBJ1-4	TRBD1	TRBV18	.	TGTGCCAGCTCATTAGGACAGGTGGGAGAAAAACTGTTTTTT	CASSLGQVGEKLFF
TRBJ1-5	.	TRBV27	.	TGTGCCAGCAGTTTATCGTTCGGTTCTGGTGGCAATCAGCCCCAGCATTTT	CASSLSFGSGGNQPQHF
TRBJ2-2	TRBD2	TRBV10-3	.	TGTGCCATCAGCCCGGGACTAGCGGGAACCGGGGAGCTGTTTTTT	CAISPGLAGTGELFF
TRBJ2-7	TRBD1	TRBV7-9	.	TGTGCCAGCAGCCGACAGGGCGGCAACGAGCAGTACTTC	CASSRQGGNEQYF
TRBJ1-2	TRBD1	TRBV9	.	TGTGCCAGCAACAGGGGGCAAGGCTATGGCTACACCTTC	CASNRGQGYGYTF
TRBJ2-1	.	TRBV6-6	.	TGTGCCAGCCGGGAGATAGCGTCCTACAATGAGCAGTTCTTC	CASREIASYNEQFF
TRBJ1-3	.	TRBV4-1	.	TGCGCCAGCAGCCAAAGCGCAGGGATGTCTGGAAACACCATATATTTT	CASSQSAGMSGNTIYF
TRBJ1-1	.	TRBV5-6	many	TGTGCCAGCACCCTGGCTGGGGGCTTGCTCACTGAAGCTTTCTTT	CASTLAGGLLTEAFF
TRBJ1-1	.	TRBV28	.	TGTGCCAGCAGGTCTCAACCCTACACTGAAGCTTTCTTT	CASRSQPYTEAFF
TRBJ1-1	.	TRBV2	.	TGTGCCAGCAGTGGAAGCAGGGTATTGTCTATGAACACTGAAGCTTTCTTT	CASSGSRVLSMNTEAFF
TRBJ2-5	TRBD2	TRBV9	.	TGTGCCAGCAGCGTAACTAGCGGCTTGGAGACCCAGTACTTC	CASSVTSGLETQYF
TRBJ2-3	.	TRBV11-3	.	TGTGCCAGCAGCTTCCCTCCCCTGAGCACAGATACGCAGTATTTT	CASSFPPLSTDTQYF
TRBJ1-1	TRBD1	TRBV18	.	TGTGCCAGCTCAGAAAGACAGGGGCTGGACACTGAAGCTTTCTTT	CASSERQGLDTEAFF
TRBJ1-2	TRBD1	TRBV27	few	TGTGCCAGCAGTGCGGCGCAGGGGGCTGGCTATGGCTACACCTTC	CASSAAQGAGYGYTF
TRBJ1-2	TRBD1	TRBV11-1	many	TGTGCCAGCAGCCAGGGGGGTTATGGCTACACCTTC	CASSQGGYGYTF
TRBJ2-3	.	TRBV5-1	.	TGCGCCAGCAACTTAGGAACAGCCTCTAGCACAGATACGCAGTATTTT	CASNLGTASSTDTQYF
TRBJ2-5	.	TRBV27	.	TGTGCCAGCAGTTTTACCGTGGTAGCCAGGGGGGAAGAGACCCAGTACTTC	CASSFTVVARGEETQYF
TRBJ1-1	TRBD1	TRBV10-3	.	TGTGCCATTGCCCCGGGACAGGGGAAGGATAACACTGAAGCTTTCTTT	CAIAPGQGKDNTEAFF
TRBJ2-1	.	TRBV29-1	.	TGCAGCGTTGGGTCAGCCTCCTACAATGAGCAGTTCTTC	CSVGSASYNEQFF
TRBJ2-1	TRBD2	TRBV2	.	TGTGCCAGCATGGGCGGGAGGGCGCAGTTCTTC	CASMGGRAQFF